The 8 T cell receptor beta chains below all came from one sample that was sequenced in a study of cytomegalovirus exposure and HLA in healthy donors. Both 60 Vbeta primers and 13 Jbeta primers went into the PCR. Using immunoSEQ multiplex PCR, the repertoire was profiled, and TCRdb retains in-frame clones only, with some absent. The data contain over 110,000 clones, 82% of them singletons. The material sequenced was PBMCs. These receptors originate from a male donor in good health and CMV-seronegative.

The genes are TRBV7-2 and TRBJ2-2; 12 nucleotides line up with TRBD2. J gave up 6 bases and V 4 bases, and 6 bases lay outside the gene matches. The CDR3 length is 16 residues. Germline values: CDR1 SGHTA, CDR2 FQGNSA. CDR3: CASSSRLAGESGELFF. The CDR3 nucleotides read TGTGCCAGCAGCTCCCGACTAGCGGGAGAGTCCGGGGAGCTGTTTTTT.

The V and J genes are TRBV4-1 and TRBJ2-1; TRBD1 might be the D (6 bases). The CDR3 is made up of 13 amino acids. Trimming removed 6 bases from V and 4 bases from J, with 10 bases in between. Per the germline V gene, CDR1 is MGHRA and CDR2 is YSYEKL. The CDR3 sequence is CASRRTEYNEQFF. The CDR3 DNA reads TGCGCCAGCAGGAGGACAGAGTACAATGAGCAGTTCTTC.

V usage is TRBV7-2 and J usage is TRBJ2-7; D is possibly TRBD2 (5 bases). This CDR3 has 13 amino acids. The V and J ends lost 4 bases and 0 bases respectively, with 7 bases between them. Germline V gene lookup returns CDR1 SGHTA and CDR2 FQGNSA. The CDR3 DNA reads as TGTGCCAGCAGCTCCCGGGACTCCTACGAGCAGTACTTC. This gives the protein CASSSRDSYEQYF.

This clone has a single count. The chain recombines TRBV7-2 with TRBJ1-1; D is uncertain. The CDR3 consists of 14 residues. V gave up 3 bases and J gave up 4 bases, with 12 bases separating them. Germline CDR1 is SGHTA and CDR2 is FQGNSA. CDR3 in amino acids: CASSFSAEGTEAFF. The CDR3 DNA follows: TGTGCCAGCAGCTTTAGCGCCGAGGGCACTGAAGCTTTCTTT. Full variable domain (outside the CDR3, taken from reference TRBV7-2 and TRBJ1-1): GAGVSQSPSNKVTEKGKDVELRCDPISGHTALYWYRQSLGQGLEFLIYFQGNSAPDKSGLPSDRFSAERTGGSVSTLTIQRTQQEDSAVYLCASSFSAEGTEAFFGQGTRLTVV.

The chain has TRBV7-9 and TRBJ1-4; TRBD1 aligns across 7 bases. In germline, CDR1 is SEHNR, CDR2 FQNEAQ (reference sequence). The CDR3 extends over 16 amino acids. J gave up 8 bases and V 4 bases, and 13 bases lay outside the gene matches. The CDR3: CASSSLKTGRREKLFF. Here the CDR3 DNA reads TGTGCCAGCAGCTCGTTAAAGACAGGGCGACGAGAAAAACTGTTTTTT.

The chain carries TRBV7-2 and TRBJ2-1; 9 nucleotides match TRBD2. Germline CDR1 SGHTA, CDR2 FQGNSA. This CDR3 has 15 residues. After removal of 3 bases from V and 9 bases from J, the junction contained 9 bases not matched to a gene. CDR3 bases: TGTGCCAGCAGCTTTATAATAGCGGGAGATGGTGAGCAGTTCTTC. Translation gives CASSFIIAGDGEQFF.

This sequence joins TRBV7-3 and TRBJ2-5; 7 nucleotides align to TRBD2. In germline, CDR1 is SGHTA, CDR2 FQGTGA. The CDR3 loop spans 13 amino acids. The trim removed 5 bases at V and 5 bases at J, leaving 5 bases unmatched. In DNA form, the CDR3 reads TGTGCCAGCAGCGGCGGGAGTGGGGAGACCCAGTACTTC. This encodes CASSGGSGETQYF.

The rearrangement links TRBV6-5 to TRBJ2-7; the D is unclear. This CDR3 spans 15 amino acids. CDR1 and CDR2 from the germline V gene are MNHEY and SVGAGI. V dropped 0 bases and J dropped 3 bases, with 12 bases sitting between them. CDR3 nucleotides: TGTGCCAGCAGTTACTCCCCCTCAGTAAGCTACGAGCAGTACTTC. Its translation is CASSYSPSVSYEQYF.